This TCR beta chain was captured by sequencing in a study of beta chain features in type 1 diabetes (dated by TCRdb to 2017 to 2018). In terms of the full investigation: Mean age, gender distribution, total cell number and subset yield did not differ between patients and healthy donors. A total of roughly 98,000,000 sorted cells were examined across all samples, and a strong correlation was observed between cell number per subset and RNA yield. In the study, recently diagnosed type 1 diabetes patients and matched healthy donors were compared on the TCRB repertoires of their sorted circulating CD4+ T cell subsets. Regulatory and stem cell-like memory subsets were obtained from only 8 patients and about 8 healthy donors, while naive and central memory subsets were obtained from all 28 donors.

Concerning this clone: What this receptor recognizes is not known. Per-base qualities were not stored, and no clone one base away is much larger.

Broader findings and caveats from the paper: Fewer insertions and more nucleotide deletions at VDJ recombination sites were observed in patients with type 1 diabetes, implying thymic rearrangement abnormalities. Only small numbers of individuals were included in the HLA sub-analyses, which left unresolved whether HLA type had any influence on TCRB rearrangement. Because cDNA rather than genomic DNA was sequenced, highly expressing activated cells could have been over-represented, although no difference in activation and CD3 levels was found between groups. The naive, central memory and regulatory TCRB repertoires appeared to resemble one another more closely among patients than among healthy donors. In all four CD4+ subsets, TCRB CDR3 length was moderately but significantly shorter in type 1 diabetes patients. PCR might favor shorter templates, but patient and control samples were amplified and corrected together, so any skew would affect both groups equally.

Each donor gave one peripheral blood draw, averaging about 100 mL, which was collected into heparinised tubes. Using a panel that included CD45RO, CCR7, CD25, CD127, CD95 and CD27, naive, central memory, regulatory and stem cell-like memory CD4+ T cells were sorted on a BD FACSAria II. Purity was above 98% for every sorted population. PBMCs were separated immediately by Lymphoprep density gradient centrifugation and were stained directly, without being cultured. Samples were stained and sorted in pairs, with one healthy donor and one patient per experiment, so that batch effects were minimized. The High Capacity cDNA Reverse Transcription Kit was used to reverse transcribe all of the isolated RNA, meaning that expressed TCRB transcripts were what got sequenced. Deep immunoSEQ sequencing was applied to naive, central memory and regulatory T cell samples, giving an average of around 4 million total reads per sample. After sorted cells were lysed in RLT buffer, RNA was extracted with DNase-treated RNeasy Micro or Mini kits, with the choice depending on cell number. Each cell subset was processed separately to prevent cross-contamination, with patient and healthy donor samples processed together. The immunoSEQ multiplex PCR was used to amplify TCRB sequences from cDNA, yielding 87-bp fragments that span the CDR3 region. Amplicons were sequenced on the Illumina HiSeq platform. Under the source paper's analysis protocol: PCR bias was corrected computationally using synthetic template baselines, and reads within Hamming distance 2 were collapsed, with unmergeable singletons discarded. Reads were aligned against IMGT to assign V, D and J genes, CDR3 length and insertions or deletions at six rearrangement sites. Within each subset, clonotype counts were normalized to the number of sorted cells before true diversity and Gini coefficients were calculated with the tcR R package. The overlap coefficient, calculated on TCRB nucleotide sequences, was used to quantify repertoire sharing. As a proxy for the pre-selection repertoire, out-of-frame TCRB sequences from naive cells were analyzed. Sourced from immuneACCESS, this table was stored by TCRdb with only in-frame sequences that have V and J called. A share of the clones is absent; for the studies checked, an unresolved V gene accounts for under half, and the remainder has no known explanation. V and J calls and clone size are copied from that table; D and trimming were computed from the DNA. This sample gives approximately 250,000 clones in total; around an eighth of them show up just once. Around 0.03% of the sample goes to the ten largest clones.

The sequencing sample was made of naive CD4+ T cells from blood. This sample's cell subset or site label indicates: true naive CD4+ T cells. This receptor was identified in a woman aged 35 to 49 in good health.

The DNA is TGTGCCACCAACCCAGACTCCTACGAGCAGTACTTC. Its product reads: CATNPDSYEQYF. The receptor chain draws on TRBV2 and TRBJ2-7, with the identity of the D gene unclear. The germline ends are 10 bases apart after V is trimmed by 10 bases and J by 0 bases. From cysteine to phenylalanine, the CDR3 is 12 amino acids long. The DNA shown is the 36-base CDR3, in frame from base 1. Looking up the germline V gene yields CDR1 SNHLY and CDR2 FYNNEI.